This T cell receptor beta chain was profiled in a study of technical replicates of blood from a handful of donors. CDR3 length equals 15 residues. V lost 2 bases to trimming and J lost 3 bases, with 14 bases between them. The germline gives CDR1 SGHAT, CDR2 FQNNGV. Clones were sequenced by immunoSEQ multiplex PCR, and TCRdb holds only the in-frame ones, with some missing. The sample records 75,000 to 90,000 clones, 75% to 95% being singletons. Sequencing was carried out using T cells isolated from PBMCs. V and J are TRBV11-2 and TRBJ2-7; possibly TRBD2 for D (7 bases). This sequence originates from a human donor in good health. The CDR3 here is CASSLPGGGGYEQYF. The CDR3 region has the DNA TGTGCCAGCAGCTTACCGGGCGGGGGCGGCTACGAGCAGTACTTC.